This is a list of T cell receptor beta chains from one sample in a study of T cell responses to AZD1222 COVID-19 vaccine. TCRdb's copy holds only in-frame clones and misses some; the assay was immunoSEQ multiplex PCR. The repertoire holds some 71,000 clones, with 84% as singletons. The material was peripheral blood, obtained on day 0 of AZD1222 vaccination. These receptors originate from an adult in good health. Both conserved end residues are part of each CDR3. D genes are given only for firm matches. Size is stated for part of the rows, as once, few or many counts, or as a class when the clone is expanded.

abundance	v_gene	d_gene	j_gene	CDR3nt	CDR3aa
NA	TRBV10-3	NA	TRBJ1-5	TGTGCCATCAGTGAAGTGGGTGTTACAGGGTGGGATCAGCCCCAGCATTTT	CAISEVGVTGWDQPQHF
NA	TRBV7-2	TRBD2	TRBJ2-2	TGTGCCAGTAGACCGGGGGGGCGAGACACCGGGGAGCTGTTTTTT	CASRPGGRDTGELFF
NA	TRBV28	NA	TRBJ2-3	TGTGCCAGCAGTCGCCGTGGGGGGGACACCCGGTTGGATCGAGCAGATACGCAGTATTTT	CASSRRGGDTRLDRADTQYF
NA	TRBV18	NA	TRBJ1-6	TGTGCCAGCTCACCCCGGGCGTCCTATAATTCACCCCTCCACTTT	CASSPRASYNSPLHF
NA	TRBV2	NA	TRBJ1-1	TGTGCCAGCAATTTAGTCGGCACTGAAGCTTTCTTT	CASNLVGTEAFF
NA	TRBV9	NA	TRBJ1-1	TGTGCCAGCAGCTCTCGGGGGGCGAACACTGAAGCTTTCTTT	CASSSRGANTEAFF
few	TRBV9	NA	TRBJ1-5	TGTGCCAGCAGCGTAGATGGGGATCAGCCCCAGCATTTT	CASSVDGDQPQHF
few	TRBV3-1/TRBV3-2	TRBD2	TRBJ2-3	TGTGCCAGCAGACCACTAGCGGGAAAAACAGATACGCAGTATTTT	CASRPLAGKTDTQYF
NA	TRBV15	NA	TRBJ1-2	TGTGCCACCAGCCTAAGGACAGCTAACTATGGCTACACCTTC	CATSLRTANYGYTF
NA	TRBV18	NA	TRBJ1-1	TGTGCCAGCTCACCCCCATCCACCAACACTGAAGCTTTCTTT	CASSPPSTNTEAFF
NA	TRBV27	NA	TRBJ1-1	TGTGCCAGCAGTTGGGGGAATGCCGACACTGAAGCTTTCTTT	CASSWGNADTEAFF
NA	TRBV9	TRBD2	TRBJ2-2	TGTGCCAGCAGCACCCGCTCGGGAGGCACCGGGGAGCTGTTTTTT	CASSTRSGGTGELFF
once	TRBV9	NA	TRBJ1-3	TGTGCCAGCAGCCCAGGGAGCTCTGGAAACACCATATATTTT	CASSPGSSGNTIYF
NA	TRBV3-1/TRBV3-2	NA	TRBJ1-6	TGTGCCAGCAGCCAGCGATGGGGGGATTCACCCCTCCACTTT	CASSQRWGDSPLHF
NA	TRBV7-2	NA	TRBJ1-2	TGTGCCAGCAGCTTAGGAGGGAGGGAGGGAAAAGGCTACACCTTC	CASSLGGREGKGYTF
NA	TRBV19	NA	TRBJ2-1	TGTGCCAGTAGTTGGTGGGGGGAGCACAATGAGCAGTTCTTC	CASSWWGEHNEQFF
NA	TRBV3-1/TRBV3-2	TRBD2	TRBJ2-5	TGTGCCAGCAGCCAAGATGCACTGGAGTGGCGGGGGGGCGTGGAGACCCAGTACTTC	CASSQDALEWRGGVETQYF
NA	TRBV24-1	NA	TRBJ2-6	TGTGCCACCAGTGTTGGCGCTGGGGCCAACGTCCTGACTTTC	CATSVGAGANVLTF
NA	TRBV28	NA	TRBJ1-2	TGTGCCAGCAGTTTAGACAGGACGAGCTACACCTTC	CASSLDRTSYTF
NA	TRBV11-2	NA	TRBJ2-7	TGTGCCAGCAGCACCGGGACCGAAGCTGAGGCGCAGTACTTC	CASSTGTEAEAQYF
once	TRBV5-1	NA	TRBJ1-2	TGCGCCAGCAGCTTGGACGGAGTCTATGGCTACACCTTC	CASSLDGVYGYTF
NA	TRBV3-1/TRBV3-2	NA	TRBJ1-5	TGTGCCAGCAGCCAAGATGACAGCTACAATCAGCCCCAGCATTTT	CASSQDDSYNQPQHF
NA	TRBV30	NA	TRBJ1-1	TGTGCCTGGAGTCCGGGGACTGACCTTAGAGCTTTCTTT	CAWSPGTDLRAFF
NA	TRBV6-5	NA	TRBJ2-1	TGTGCCAGCAAACAGGCTACTAATTCCTACAATGAGCAGTTCTTC	CASKQATNSYNEQFF
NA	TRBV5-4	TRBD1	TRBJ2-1	TGTGCCAGCAGCTTGGACAGGGGGGCCCACAATGAGCAGTTCTTC	CASSLDRGAHNEQFF
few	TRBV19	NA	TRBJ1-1	TGTGCCAGTAGCGACAGACTAAACACTGAAGCTTTCTTT	CASSDRLNTEAFF
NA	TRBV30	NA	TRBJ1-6	TGTGCCTGGACCCACACAGGGATCCATAATTCACCCCTCCACTTT	CAWTHTGIHNSPLHF
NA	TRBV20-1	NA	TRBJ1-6	TGCAGTGCTAGTGGGGGAATCTATAATTCACCCCTCCACTTT	CSASGGIYNSPLHF
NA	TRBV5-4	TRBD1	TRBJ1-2	TGTGCCAGCAGCATCGGACAGGGGCGCTCCTATGGCTACACCTTC	CASSIGQGRSYGYTF
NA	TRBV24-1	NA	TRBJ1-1	TGTGCCACCAGTGATTTGCCGGGAACTGAAGCTTTCTTT	CATSDLPGTEAFF
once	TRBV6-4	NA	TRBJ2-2	TGTGCCAGCAGTTCACAGGGAGGCACCGGGGAGCTGTTTTTT	CASSSQGGTGELFF
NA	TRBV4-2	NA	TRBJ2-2	TGTGCCAGCAGCCACTCCCCCTCGGGGCTAGGGACCACCGGGGAGCTGTTTTTT	CASSHSPSGLGTTGELFF
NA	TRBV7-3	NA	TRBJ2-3	TGTGCCAGCAGCTCCGGAACAGATACGCAGTATTTT	CASSSGTDTQYF
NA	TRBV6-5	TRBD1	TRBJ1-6	TGTGCCAGCAGTTACTCGCAGGGGGCGAAATCACCCCTCCACTTT	CASSYSQGAKSPLHF
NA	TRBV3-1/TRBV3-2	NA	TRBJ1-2	TGTGCCAGCAGCCAAGGGGTTTACGGCTACACCTTC	CASSQGVYGYTF
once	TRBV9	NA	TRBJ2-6	TGTGCCAGCAGCGTGCTTGAGACTGGGGCCAACGTCCTGACTTTC	CASSVLETGANVLTF
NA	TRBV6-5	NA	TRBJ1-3	TGTGCCAGCAGTCGCCGACAGCCCTCTGGAAACACCATATATTTT	CASSRRQPSGNTIYF
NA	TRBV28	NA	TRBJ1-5	TGTGCCAGCAGTCCCCTTTCCAGGGTTCGACAGCCCCAGCATTTT	CASSPLSRVRQPQHF
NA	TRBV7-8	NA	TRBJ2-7	TGTGCCAGCACCCAAAGGTACGGATCCTACGAGCAGTACTTC	CASTQRYGSYEQYF
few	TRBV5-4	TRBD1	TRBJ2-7	TGTGCCAGCAGCCCGGACAGGGGCTACGAGCAGTACTTC	CASSPDRGYEQYF
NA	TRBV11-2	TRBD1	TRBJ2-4	TGTGCCAGCAGCCGCCCGGGACAGAAAAACATTCAGTACTTC	CASSRPGQKNIQYF
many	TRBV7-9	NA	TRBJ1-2	TGTGCCAGCAGCTTAATGACCGCGCATGGCTACACCTTC	CASSLMTAHGYTF
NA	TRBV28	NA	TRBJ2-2	TGTGCCACCCGGGGGACAGAGACCGGGGAGCTGTTTTTT	CATRGTETGELFF
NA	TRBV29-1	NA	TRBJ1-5	TGCAGCGGCGGACTTAGCAATCAGCCCCAGCATTTT	CSGGLSNQPQHF
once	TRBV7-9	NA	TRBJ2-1	TGTGCCAGCAGCCCCCCGACGGGTTTCAATGAGCAGTTCTTC	CASSPPTGFNEQFF
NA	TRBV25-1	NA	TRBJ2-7	TGTGCCAGGGACGGGTACGAGCAGTACTTC	CARDGYEQYF
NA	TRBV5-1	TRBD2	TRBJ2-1	TGCGCCAGCAGCTTGGTCCAGCGGGGGTACAATGAGCAGTTCTTC	CASSLVQRGYNEQFF
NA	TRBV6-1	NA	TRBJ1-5	TGTGCCAGCAGTGAAGTCATTAGGGGTCGGCAGCCCCAGCATTTT	CASSEVIRGRQPQHF
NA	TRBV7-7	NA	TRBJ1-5	TGTGCTAGCAGTTCGGGTCCTAATCAGCCCCAGCATTTT	CASSSGPNQPQHF
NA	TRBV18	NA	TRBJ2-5	TGTGCCAGCTCACCCCGACAGCAAGAGACCCAGTACTTC	CASSPRQQETQYF
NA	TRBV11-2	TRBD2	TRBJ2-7	TGTGCCAGCAGTAGACCCGGGAGGAACTACGAGCAGTACTTC	CASSRPGRNYEQYF
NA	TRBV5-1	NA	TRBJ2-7	TGCGCCAGCAGCTTGGTCGGGGGCGAGCCCTACGAGCAGTACTTC	CASSLVGGEPYEQYF